The 30 T cell receptor beta chains below were found in one sample sequenced in a study of cytomegalovirus exposure and HLA in healthy donors. Primers included in the PCR were 60 Vbeta and 13 Jbeta primers. Repertoires were generated with immunoSEQ multiplex PCR, while TCRdb's copy carries only in-frame clones and drops some. The table has 110,000 to 150,000 clones, about two thirds seen once; the top ten hold approximately 2.1%. Sequenced material: PBMCs. The receptor set was obtained from a man aged 40-49 years in good health and CMV-seronegative.

This clone came up once. V and J are TRBV6-5 and TRBJ2-1; 11 bases line up with TRBD2. The junction had 12 bases not matched to a gene; V was cut back by 8 bases and J by 12 bases. Germline CDR1 is MNHEY and CDR2 is SVGAGI. The CDR3 sequence is 14 residues long. CDR3 loop: CASAGASGRRGQFF. Here the CDR3 DNA reads TGTGCCAGCGCCGGGGCTAGCGGGAGGCGGGGGCAGTTCTTC.

The DNA of the CDR3 is TGTGCCAGCAGCCCCCCCCCGACAGGACTCAACACCGGGGAGCTGTTTTTT. Amino acid sequence: CASSPPPTGLNTGELFF. This chain uses TRBV28 with TRBJ2-2, with a tentative D call TRBD1 (6 bases). The V and J ends lost 6 bases and 2 bases respectively, with 19 bases between them. Germline V gene lookup returns CDR1 MDHEN and CDR2 SYDVKM. The CDR3 consists of 17 residues.

The chain joins TRBV28 to TRBJ1-2, with D uncertain. Trimming removed 6 bases at V and 4 bases at J, with 15 bases between. The germline V gene encodes CDR1 MDHEN and CDR2 SYDVKM. The CDR3 has 14 amino acids. CDR3 nucleotide sequence: TGTGCCAGCAGCCCACCAGGTCAGGCCTATGGCTACACCTTC. Protein product: CASSPPGQAYGYTF.

The J gene is TRBJ2-1, the V gene TRBV19; a possible D gene is TRBD2 (5 bases). The CDR3 length is 16 residues. CDR1 is LNHDA, CDR2 SQIVND, per germline (reference sequence). Trimming cost V 5 bases and J 2 bases, with 16 bases left between them. As DNA, the CDR3 is TGTGCCAGTAGTTCCCCCCCTGCGGGTCCCTACAATGAGCAGTTCTTC. Amino acid sequence: CASSSPPAGPYNEQFF.

The rearrangement links TRBV2 to TRBJ1-5; TRBD1 is a possible D gene (6 bases). The CDR3 length is 14 residues. The germline V gene encodes CDR1 SNHLY and CDR2 FYNNEI. V was clipped by 1 base and J by 4 bases, with 8 bases between them. The CDR3 sequence is CASSEGRGNQPQHF. In nucleotides, the CDR3 is TGTGCCAGCAGTGAAGGCAGGGGAAATCAGCCCCAGCATTTT.

CDR3 residues: CATSRGVGQTHNEQFF. DNA for the CDR3: TGTGCCACCAGCAGAGGGGTCGGACAAACACACAATGAGCAGTTCTTC. The chain carries TRBV15 and TRBJ2-1; D is perhaps TRBD1 (5 bases). In germline, CDR1 is LNHNV, CDR2 YYDKDF (reference sequence). Trimming stripped 1 base from V and 5 bases from J, with 15 bases between. This CDR3 spans 16 amino acids.

The chain recombines TRBV5-6 with TRBJ1-4, with TRBD1 matching over 7 bases. V gave up 3 bases and J gave up 10 bases; unmatched junction bases: 9. CDR3 size: 14 residues. Germline CDR1 and CDR2: SGHDT and YYEEEE. The CDR3 region is CASSSTWTGRKLFF. Written as DNA, the CDR3 is TGTGCCAGCAGCTCAACTTGGACAGGTCGAAAACTGTTTTTT.

This chain joins TRBV6-7 and TRBJ2-2, with 10 bases aligning to TRBD2. TRBV6-7 is known as an ORF, though its function is uncertain. The CDR3 runs to 14 residues. V shed 10 bases, J shed 5 bases, and the junction held 7 bases outside the gene matches. The CDR3 DNA follows: TGTGCCATAGGGGGTAGCGGGGGGACCGGGGAGCTGTTTTTT. Its protein is CAIGGSGGTGELFF.

This chain links TRBV9 with TRBJ2-3; 10 positions match TRBD2. The junction had 3 bases not matched to a gene; V was cut back by 0 bases and J by 2 bases. The V gene's germline CDR1 is SGDLS and CDR2 YYNGEE. This CDR3 contains 16 residues. This CDR3 is CASSVGAGGLTDTQYF. DNA for the CDR3: TGTGCCAGCAGCGTAGGAGCGGGGGGGCTCACAGATACGCAGTATTTT.

In regard to this clone: Compared with germline, one end of the junction differs, possibly owing to a read error. The rearrangement links TRBV5-1 to TRBJ1-4; D is unresolved. The CDR3 runs to 9 residues. Germline V lookup: CDR1 SGHRS, CDR2 YFSETQ. In nucleotides, the CDR3 is TGCGCCAGCAGCTGGGAGGACTGCTGG. Protein sequence: CASSWEDCW.

The gene calls are TRBV10-3 and TRBJ2-7; a weak D match, TRBD2 (6 bases). Trimming took off 3 bases at V and 3 bases at J, with 21 bases between the two ends. CDR1 is ENHRY, CDR2 SYGVKD, per germline. The CDR3 runs 17 residues. CDR3 residues: CAISDTGRRDGFYEQYF. CDR3 nucleotide sequence: TGTGCCATCAGTGATACGGGGAGGCGGGATGGATTCTACGAGCAGTACTTC.

This chain joins TRBV19 and TRBJ2-3; weak D call: TRBD1 (5 bases). This CDR3 is built from 13 residues. The germline V gene has CDR1 LNHDA and CDR2 SQIVND (reference sequence). V lost 4 bases and J lost 2, with 7 bases in between. The CDR3 region has the DNA TGTGCCAGTAGTAGGGGCTTCACAGATACGCAGTATTTT. Its translation is CASSRGFTDTQYF.

The genes are TRBV7-9 and TRBJ2-1; 10 nucleotides match TRBD2. CDR1 is SEHNR, CDR2 FQNEAQ, per germline (reference sequence). With 5 bases clipped from V and 9 bases from J, the junction kept 7 bases outside the gene matches. This CDR3 is 14 amino acids long. In DNA form, the CDR3 reads TGTGCCAGCAGCCGCAGCGGGGGGGCCTCTGAGCAGTTCTTC. Translation gives CASSRSGGASEQFF. The full variable domain, with the rest looked up from reference TRBV7-9 and TRBJ2-1, is DTGVSQNPRHKITKRGQNVTFRCDPISEHNRLYWYRQTLGQGPEFLTYFQNEAQLEKSRLLSDRFSAERPKGSFSTLEIQRTEQGDSAMYLCASSRSGGASEQFFGPGTRLTVL.

The chain is built from TRBV19 and TRBJ2-6; perhaps TRBD1 as D (6 bases). CDR3 size: 17 residues. V lost 4 bases and J lost 1, with 14 bases in between. In germline, CDR1 is LNHDA, CDR2 SQIVND (reference sequence). The CDR3 nucleotides are TGTGCCAGTAGTAGCCTTACAGGGCAGTCTGGGGCCAACGTCCTGACTTTC. Residues: CASSSLTGQSGANVLTF.

The V and J genes are TRBV2 and TRBJ2-3; D possibly corresponds to TRBD2 (5 bases). The CDR3 consists of 14 residues. Trimming removed 2 bases at V and 6 bases at J, with 12 bases between. From germline, CDR1 is SNHLY and CDR2 FYNNEI. The DNA for the CDR3 is TGTGCCAGCAGTGAAAGGCTAGCTGGGGATACGCAGTATTTT. It codes for CASSERLAGDTQYF. Together with reference TRBV2 and TRBJ2-3, the CDR3 gives the full variable domain: EPEVTQTPSHQVTQMGQEVILRCVPISNHLYFYWYRQILGQKVEFLVSFYNNEISEKSEIFDDQFSVERPDGSNFTLKIRSTKLEDSAMYFCASSERLAGDTQYFGPGTRLTVL.

For the CDR3, the DNA is TGTGCCAGCAGCTTAGTGCGGGGGGGCACCTACGAGCAGTACTTC. Translated, it gives CASSLVRGGTYEQYF. This chain uses TRBV11-2 with TRBJ2-7; 9 bases agree with TRBD2. From germline, CDR1 is SGHAT and CDR2 FQNNGV. The CDR3 totals 15 residues. With 1 base clipped from V and 2 bases from J, the junction kept 3 bases outside the gene matches.

The chain carries TRBV27 and TRBJ1-5; tentatively, D is TRBD1 (6 bases). This CDR3 has 16 amino acids. Germline CDR1 is MNHEY and CDR2 is SMNVEV (reference sequence). V gave up 5 bases and J gave up 2 bases, with 16 bases separating them. CDR3 sequence: CASSQDRYLGNQPQHF. The CDR3 DNA follows: TGTGCCAGCAGTCAAGACAGGTATCTCGGCAATCAGCCCCAGCATTTT.

The V and J genes are TRBV7-9 and TRBJ1-1; a possible D gene is TRBD1 (6 bases). The germline gives CDR1 SEHNR, CDR2 FQNEAQ (reference sequence). This CDR3 is built from 13 residues. The V end was cut by 5 bases, the J end by 5 bases, with 12 bases between. CDR3 sequence: CASSQGRATEAFF. In DNA form, the CDR3 reads TGTGCCAGCAGCCAGGGGAGAGCAACTGAAGCTTTCTTT.

The rearrangement uses TRBV5-6 and TRBJ2-7, with D possibly being TRBD2 (6 bases). Germline CDR1 is SGHDT and CDR2 is YYEEEE. With 4 bases removed from V and 3 bases from J, the gap between germline ends came to 8 bases. The CDR3 loop spans 12 amino acids. The CDR3, as DNA: TGTGCCAGCAGCGGGGAGGTCTACGAGCAGTACTTC. Protein sequence: CASSGEVYEQYF. The variable domain in full, with the rest retrieved from reference TRBV5-6 and TRBJ2-7, is DAGVTQSPTHLIKTRGQQVTLRCSPKSGHDTVSWYQQALGQGPQFIFQYYEEEERQRGNFPDRFSGHQFPNYSSELNVNALLLGDSALYLCASSGEVYEQYFGPGTRLTVT.

This clone was seen a few times. The chain carries TRBV5-6 and TRBJ1-1, with 7 bases lining up with TRBD1. Losses at the gene ends were 4 bases for V and 6 bases for J; bases not matched to a gene: 3. This CDR3 has 12 residues. Per germline, CDR1 SGHDT and CDR2 YYEEEE. DNA for the CDR3: TGTGCCAGCAGCCGTGGGACAGCTGAAGCTTTCTTT. Translating gives CASSRGTAEAFF. Filled out from reference TRBV5-6 and TRBJ1-1, the complete variable domain reads DAGVTQSPTHLIKTRGQQVTLRCSPKSGHDTVSWYQQALGQGPQFIFQYYEEEERQRGNFPDRFSGHQFPNYSSELNVNALLLGDSALYLCASSRGTAEAFFGQGTRLTVV.

This clone has only a few counts. The chain couples TRBV5-1 to TRBJ1-1, with a weak D call TRBD1 (6 bases). The CDR3 consists of 14 residues. Deletions cut 4 bases from V and 5 bases from J, with 15 bases between. Germline CDR1 and CDR2: SGHRS and YFSETQ. The CDR3 here is CASSQQGGITEAFF. The CDR3 DNA follows: TGCGCCAGCAGCCAACAGGGAGGGATTACTGAAGCTTTCTTT. Filled out from reference TRBV5-1 and TRBJ1-1, the complete variable domain reads KAGVTQTPRYLIKTRGQQVTLSCSPISGHRSVSWYQQTPGQGLQFLFEYFSETQRNKGNFPGRFSGRQFSNSRSEMNVSTLELGDSALYLCASSQQGGITEAFFGQGTRLTVV.

CDR3 protein: CSVATPEQYF. The CDR3, as DNA: TGCAGCGTTGCAACACCAGAGCAGTACTTC. The chain links TRBV29-1 to TRBJ2-7, with D hard to call. This CDR3 has 10 amino acids. The germline gives CDR1 SQVTM, CDR2 ANQGSEA. The V and J ends lost 4 bases and 7 bases respectively, with 8 bases between them.

V gene TRBV5-1 combines with J gene TRBJ2-7, with 10 bases matching TRBD2. CDR1 is SGHRS and CDR2 is YFSETQ in the germline V gene. V lost 4 bases to trimming and J lost 4 bases; unmatched junction nucleotides: 14. CDR3 length equals 17 residues. The CDR3 is CASSQGRRASGRYEQYF. In nucleotides, the CDR3 is TGCGCCAGCAGCCAAGGACGCCGCGCTAGCGGGAGATACGAGCAGTACTTC.

This clone was counted only a few times. V is TRBV9 and J is TRBJ1-4; the D gene is possibly TRBD1 (6 bases). Germline V CDR1 and CDR2: SGDLS, YYNGEE. The CDR3 is 16 amino acids. V gave up 3 bases and J gave up 0 bases, with 12 bases separating them. The DNA for the CDR3 is TGTGCCAGCAGCGCCGGGACATTTGCAACTAATGAAAAACTGTTTTTT. It yields the protein CASSAGTFATNEKLFF.

The chain combines TRBV10-3 with TRBJ2-3; TRBD2 matches 7 bases. The CDR3 loop spans 17 amino acids. V lost 2 bases to trimming and J lost 3 bases; unmatched junction nucleotides: 11. CDR1 and CDR2 (germline): ENHRY, SYGVKD. CDR3 residues: CAISETFLRESTDTQYF. The CDR3 DNA is TGTGCCATCAGTGAGACGTTTCTGCGGGAGTCGACAGATACGCAGTATTTT.

The chain carries TRBV18 and TRBJ2-7; D ambiguous. Germline V gene data show CDR1 as KGHSH and CDR2 as LQKENI. V was pared by 2 bases and J by 0 bases, with 5 bases between. The CDR3 contains 13 residues. The CDR3 loop is CASSPGASYEQYF. CDR3 DNA: TGTGCCAGCTCACCAGGAGCCTCCTACGAGCAGTACTTC.

The V and J genes are TRBV9 and TRBJ2-3, with D uncertain. This CDR3 has 14 amino acids. V was pared by 5 bases and J by 0 bases, with 10 bases between. Germline V gene data show CDR1 as SGDLS and CDR2 as YYNGEE. CDR3 bases: TGTGCCAGCAGTAAATTGGAGAGCACAGATACGCAGTATTTT. It encodes CASSKLESTDTQYF.

V usage is TRBV5-4 and J usage is TRBJ2-1; a weak D match, TRBD1 (6 bases). The CDR3 covers 13 residues. Trimming took off 0 bases at V and 9 bases at J, with 10 bases between the two ends. Germline values: CDR1 SGHNT, CDR2 YYREEE (reference sequence). The CDR3 bases are TGTGCCAGCAGCTTGGACCAAGGGGGTGAGCAGTTCTTC. Its translation: CASSLDQGGEQFF. The whole variable domain, remainder taken from reference TRBV5-4 and TRBJ2-1, is ETGVTQSPTHLIKTRGQQVTLRCSSQSGHNTVSWYQQALGQGPQFIFQYYREEENGRGNFPPRFSGLQFPNYSSELNVNALELDDSALYLCASSLDQGGEQFFGPGTRLTVL.

Regarding this clone: Other DNA sequences in this sample translate to the same CDR3. CDR3 coding DNA: TGCGCCAGCAGCTTCGGGGGAAGCTCCTACGAGCAGTACTTC. Its translation: CASSFGGSSYEQYF. This sequence joins TRBV5-1 and TRBJ2-7; D is possibly TRBD2 (6 bases). The CDR3 extends over 14 amino acids. V was trimmed by 2 bases and J by 0 bases, leaving 9 bases between them. Germline loops: CDR1 SGHRS, CDR2 YFSETQ.

This clone has just one count. The sample contains more than one DNA sequence encoding this CDR3. The chain recombines TRBV5-1 with TRBJ2-3, with 13 bases fitting TRBD2. V lost 0 bases, J lost 3 bases, and 4 bases stayed unmatched. The CDR3 extends over 17 amino acids. The V gene's germline CDR1 is SGHRS and CDR2 YFSETQ. The CDR3 bases are TGCGCCAGCAGCTTGGGGACTAGCGGGGGAGCGACAGATACGCAGTATTTT. It translates to CASSLGTSGGATDTQYF.